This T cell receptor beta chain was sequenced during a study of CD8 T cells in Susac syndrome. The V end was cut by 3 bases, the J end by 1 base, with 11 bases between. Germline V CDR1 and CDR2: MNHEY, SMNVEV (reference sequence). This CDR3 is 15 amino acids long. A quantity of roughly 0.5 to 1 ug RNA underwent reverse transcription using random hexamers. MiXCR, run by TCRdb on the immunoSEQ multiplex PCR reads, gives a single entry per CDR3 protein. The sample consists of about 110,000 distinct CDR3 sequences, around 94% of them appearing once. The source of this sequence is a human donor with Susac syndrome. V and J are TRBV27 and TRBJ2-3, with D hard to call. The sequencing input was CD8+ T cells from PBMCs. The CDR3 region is CASSLVVARTDTQYF. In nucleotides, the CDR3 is TGTGCCAGCAGTTTGGTCGTGGCCCGCACAGATACGCAGTATTTT.